The sequence of this T cell receptor beta chain was determined in a study of blood T cell repertoires in COVID-19. Study at large: PBMCs, B-cell-depleted T cells, or T cells provided the cDNA or gDNA that made up the material.

As handled by the study authors: Reference gene primer amplification yielded estimated nucleated cell counts. Assay used: immunoSEQ multiplex PCR; TCRdb lists only in-frame clones, some missing. V, J and clone size derive from that table, while D and trimming were established from the DNA sequence. The table lists under 130,000 clones, over 75% of them singletons. This CDR3 region has 15 residues. J gave up 9 bases and V 4 bases, and 6 bases lay outside the gene matches. Looked up from germline, CDR1 is MNHEY and CDR2 is SVGAGI. The rearrangement joins TRBV6-5 to TRBJ2-1; TRBD2 matches at 13 bases. This TCR was recovered from a man in his fifties with acute or convalescent COVID-19. Sequenced input: peripheral blood. The CDR3 sequence: CASSSPGLAGSEQFF. The CDR3 DNA follows: TGTGCCAGCAGTTCTCCGGGACTAGCGGGATCTGAGCAGTTCTTC.